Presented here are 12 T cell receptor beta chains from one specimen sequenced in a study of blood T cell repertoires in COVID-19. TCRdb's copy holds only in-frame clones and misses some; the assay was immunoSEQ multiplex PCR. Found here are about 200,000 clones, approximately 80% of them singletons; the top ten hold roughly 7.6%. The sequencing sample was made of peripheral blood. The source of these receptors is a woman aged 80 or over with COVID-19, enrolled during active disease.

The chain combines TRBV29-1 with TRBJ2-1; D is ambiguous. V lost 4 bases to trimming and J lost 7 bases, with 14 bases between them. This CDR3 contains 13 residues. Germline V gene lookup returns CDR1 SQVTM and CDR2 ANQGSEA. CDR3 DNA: TGCAGCGTTGTTGGTCGAAACTGGAATGAGCAGTTCTTC. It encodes CSVVGRNWNEQFF.

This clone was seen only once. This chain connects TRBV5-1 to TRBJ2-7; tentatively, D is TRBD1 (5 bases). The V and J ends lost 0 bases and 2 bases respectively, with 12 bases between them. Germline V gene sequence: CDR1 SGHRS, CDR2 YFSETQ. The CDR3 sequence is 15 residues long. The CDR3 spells CASSLDVGPAYEQYF. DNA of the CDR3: TGCGCCAGCAGCTTGGATGTGGGGCCCGCCTACGAGCAGTACTTC. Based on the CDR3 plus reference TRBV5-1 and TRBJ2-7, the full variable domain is KAGVTQTPRYLIKTRGQQVTLSCSPISGHRSVSWYQQTPGQGLQFLFEYFSETQRNKGNFPGRFSGRQFSNSRSEMNVSTLELGDSALYLCASSLDVGPAYEQYFGPGTRLTVT.

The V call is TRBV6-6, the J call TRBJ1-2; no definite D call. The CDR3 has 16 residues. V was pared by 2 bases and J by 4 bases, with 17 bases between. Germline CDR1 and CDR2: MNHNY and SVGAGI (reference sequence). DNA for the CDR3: TGTGCCAGCAGTTACGAGAGGGTAGGTGGCCTCTATGGCTACACCTTC. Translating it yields CASSYERVGGLYGYTF.

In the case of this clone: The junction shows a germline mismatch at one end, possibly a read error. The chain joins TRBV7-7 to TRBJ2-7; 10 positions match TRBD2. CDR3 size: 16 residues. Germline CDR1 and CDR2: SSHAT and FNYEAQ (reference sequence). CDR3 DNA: TGTGCTAGCAGCCCCCGGACTAGCGGCCGTGGGGGCGAGCAGTACTTC. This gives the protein CASSPRTSGRGGEQYF.

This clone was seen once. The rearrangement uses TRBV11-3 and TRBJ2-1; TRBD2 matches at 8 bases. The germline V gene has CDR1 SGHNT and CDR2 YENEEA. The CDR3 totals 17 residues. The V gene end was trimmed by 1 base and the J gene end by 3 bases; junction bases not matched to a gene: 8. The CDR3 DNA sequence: TGTGCCAGCAGCTTAGGAGCGGGAGATCTCGGCTACAATGAGCAGTTCTTC. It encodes CASSLGAGDLGYNEQFF.

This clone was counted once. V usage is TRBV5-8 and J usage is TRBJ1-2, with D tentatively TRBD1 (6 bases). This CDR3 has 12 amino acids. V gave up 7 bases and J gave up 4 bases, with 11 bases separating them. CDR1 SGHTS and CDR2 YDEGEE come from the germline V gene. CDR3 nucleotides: TGTGCCAGCCGGAGGGGGGGCTATGGCTACACCTTC. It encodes CASRRGGYGYTF.

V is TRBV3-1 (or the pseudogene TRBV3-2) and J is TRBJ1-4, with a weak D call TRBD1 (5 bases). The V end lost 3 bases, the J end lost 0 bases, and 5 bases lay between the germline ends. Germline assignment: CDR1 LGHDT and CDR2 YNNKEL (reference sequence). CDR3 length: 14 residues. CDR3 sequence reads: CASSQTATNEKLFF. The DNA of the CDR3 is TGTGCCAGCAGCCAGACAGCAACTAATGAAAAACTGTTTTTT.

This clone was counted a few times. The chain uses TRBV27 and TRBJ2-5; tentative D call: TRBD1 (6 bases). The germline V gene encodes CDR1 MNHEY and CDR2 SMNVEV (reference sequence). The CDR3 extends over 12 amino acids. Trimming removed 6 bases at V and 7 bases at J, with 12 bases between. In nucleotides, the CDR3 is TGTGCCAGCAGCCAGGGGTGGGGGACCCAGTACTTC. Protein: CASSQGWGTQYF.

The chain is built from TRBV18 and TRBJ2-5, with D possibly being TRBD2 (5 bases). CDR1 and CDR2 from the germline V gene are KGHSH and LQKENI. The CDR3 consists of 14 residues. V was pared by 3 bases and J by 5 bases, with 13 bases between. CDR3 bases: TGTGCCAGCTCACCGGTCGGGAACAAGGAGACCCAGTACTTC. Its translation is CASSPVGNKETQYF. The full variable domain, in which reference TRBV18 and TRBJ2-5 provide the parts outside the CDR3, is NAGVMQNPRHLVRRRGQEARLRCSPMKGHSHVYWYRQLPEEGLKFMVYLQKENIIDESGMPKERFSAEFPKEGPSILRIQQVVRGDSAAYFCASSPVGNKETQYFGPGTRLLVL.

The DNA for the CDR3 is TGTGCCAGCAGCTCCAAGACAGGGGACTCACCCCTCCACTTT. This translates into CASSSKTGDSPLHF. The chain joins TRBV11-2 to TRBJ1-6; TRBD1 matches at 8 bases. Germline V gene data show CDR1 as SGHAT and CDR2 as FQNNGV. Germline trimming cut 4 bases from V and 10 bases from J; bases unmatched to any gene: 6. The CDR3 is made up of 14 amino acids.

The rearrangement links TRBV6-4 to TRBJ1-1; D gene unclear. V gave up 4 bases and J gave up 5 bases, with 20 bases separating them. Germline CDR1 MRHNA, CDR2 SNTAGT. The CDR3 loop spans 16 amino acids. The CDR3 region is CASSVNSNPDKTEAFF. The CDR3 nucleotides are TGTGCCAGCAGTGTTAATAGCAACCCGGATAAAACTGAAGCTTTCTTT.

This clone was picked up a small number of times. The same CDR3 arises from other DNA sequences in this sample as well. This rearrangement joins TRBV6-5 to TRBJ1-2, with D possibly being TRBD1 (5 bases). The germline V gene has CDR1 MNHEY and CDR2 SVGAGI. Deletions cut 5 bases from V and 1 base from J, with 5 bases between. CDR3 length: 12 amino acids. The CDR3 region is CASSQGNYGYTF. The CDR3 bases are TGTGCCAGCAGTCAGGGTAACTATGGCTACACCTTC.